The table lists the clone carrying this TCR beta chain with many counts. Antigen specificity is unknown. It was template switching that added a universal primer site, and there were unique molecular identifiers on the cDNA. Each CDR3 protein is one row after TCRdb ran MiXCR on the 5' RACE reads. The sample has around 1.7 million distinct CDR3 sequences, around 33% seen once. These data are taken from a study of identical twins. Overall study findings and caveats: Within twin pairs, the out-of-frame alpha sequences they shared showed excess low generation probability. Weaker excess sharing between twins was seen in beta out-of-frame sequences.

The CDR3 covers 14 residues. V lost 4 bases and J lost 0, with 9 bases in between. What was sequenced was cord blood. This sequence joins TRBV12-3 or TRBV12-4 and TRBJ2-5, with no clear D. The sequence was collected from a newborn girl in good health. CDR3 loop: CASSSTGNQETQYF. CDR3 coding DNA: TGTGCCAGCAGTTCGACGGGTAACCAAGAGACCCAGTACTTC.